This TCR beta chain was captured by sequencing in a study of blood T cell repertoires in COVID-19. The overall study: Some COVID-19 samples were acute and others convalescent; all came from the United States, Italy and Spain. The cDNA or gDNA used as material had been derived from T cells, B-cell-depleted T cells, or PBMCs.

Original handling: It was from reference gene primer amplification that nucleated cell counts were estimated. The method was immunoSEQ multiplex PCR; TCRdb's version includes in-frame clones alone and lacks a portion of them. That table is the source of V, J and clone size, and D and trimming were worked out from the DNA. The sample gives about 180,000 clones, 80% to 90% of which show up once; 1.5% to 2% is in the top ten. Germline values: CDR1 MGHDK, CDR2 SYGVNS. The CDR3 runs to 16 residues. Unmatched junction bases numbered 5, after V lost 3 bases and J lost 0 bases. The specimen sequenced was peripheral blood. This chain uses TRBV25-1 with TRBJ2-7; 10 bases agree with TRBD2. This clonotype was obtained from a man aged 18 to 30 who had recovered from COVID-19. The CDR3 nucleotides read TGTGCCAGCAGTGACCTACTAGCGGGAAGCTCCTACGAGCAGTACTTC. Encoded protein: CASSDLLAGSSYEQYF.